This TCR beta chain was identified during a study of Graves' ophthalmopathy and Graves' hyperthyroidism. General observations from the study: Ophthalmopathy cases were distinguished from stable hyperthyroidism by a 13-signature model, reaching around 90% sensitivity and approximately 83% specificity. Blood also carried most expanded thyroid clonotypes exceeding 0.001 frequency. With a specificity of just under 75% and a sensitivity of 60% to 71%, the model predicted ophthalmopathy progression.

RNA transcripts provided the template for amplifying TCR beta CDR3 regions. RT-PCR with HTBI primers came first, then second-round multiplex PCR. TCRdb passed the multiplex PCR reads through MiXCR, listing each CDR3 protein once. The repertoire holds 400,000 to 450,000 distinct CDR3 sequences, with approximately 21% as singletons. The authors enrolled newly diagnosed hyperthyroidism patients aged 18 to 65 with under 2 months' duration. This clonotype was found many times. Its specificity is unknown. Material for sequencing was peripheral blood. The TCR originated in a woman under 30 with stable Graves' hyperthyroidism.

The CDR3: CASSRGASYEQYF. The DNA of the CDR3 is TGTGCCAGCTCGCGGGGCGCCTCCTACGAGCAGTACTTC. The chain uses TRBV2 and TRBJ2-7; the D gene is possibly TRBD2 (6 bases). This CDR3 has 13 amino acids. V lost 8 bases, J lost 0 bases, and 11 bases lay in between. The V gene's germline CDR1 is SNHLY and CDR2 FYNNEI.